This TCR beta chain comes out of a study of cytomegalovirus exposure and HLA in healthy donors. Study as a whole: In a later analysis, the roughly 120 validation repertoires were reported to have used the same platform as the 600 to 700 first-cohort repertoires. Whole-study results and caveats: The study put 160 or so TCR beta chains on its list as cytomegalovirus-associated. Reported performance of the classifier showed diagnosis of cytomegalovirus status with high specificity and sensitivity.

Assay used: immunoSEQ multiplex PCR; TCRdb lists only in-frame clones, some missing. The sample yields fewer than 350,000 clones, roughly 88% seen once. As concerns this clone: What it binds is unknown.

CDR3 length: 14 residues. V lost 7 bases and J lost 10, with 20 bases in between. Per the germline V gene, CDR1 is SGHTS and CDR2 is YDEGEE. What was sequenced was PBMCs. The receptor was isolated from a woman between 18 and 29 years old in good health and CMV-seronegative. V gene TRBV5-8 combines with J gene TRBJ1-4, with D unclear. In DNA, the CDR3 is TGTGCCAGCCCTTTAGGCCCTGGGCTTGGAAAACTGTTTTTT. It translates to CASPLGPGLGKLFF.